This T cell receptor beta chain was profiled in a study of cytomegalovirus exposure and HLA in healthy donors. CDR3 length equals 14 residues. V shed 4 bases and J 2 bases; nucleotides not matched to a gene: 4. From germline, CDR1 is SGDLS and CDR2 YYNGEE. In the case of this clone: Its antigen is unknown.

Healthy individuals who donated bone marrow served as the donors. Findings and limits, study-wide: A missense variant in DCLRE1C was later tied to TCR beta V- and J-gene trimming. The study reported that TCR beta sequences accurately predicted HLA-A and HLA-B alleles in most subjects. A later analysis showed HLA-associated TCR beta chains outstripping equally common others in clonal expansion.

The study ran its PCR with 60 Vbeta and 13 Jbeta primers. Here immunoSEQ multiplex PCR was the method, and the copy in TCRdb shows in-frame clones only, minus some. Of some 87,000 clones in the sample, 60% to 85% were seen once. The source material was PBMCs. The chain joins TRBV9 to TRBJ2-7; 9 bases fit TRBD2. The sequence was collected from a man aged 18 to 35 in good health and CMV-seropositive. CDR3 in amino acids: CASSPLAGAYEQYF. Here the CDR3 DNA reads TGTGCCAGCAGCCCGTTAGCGGGGGCCTACGAGCAGTACTTC.